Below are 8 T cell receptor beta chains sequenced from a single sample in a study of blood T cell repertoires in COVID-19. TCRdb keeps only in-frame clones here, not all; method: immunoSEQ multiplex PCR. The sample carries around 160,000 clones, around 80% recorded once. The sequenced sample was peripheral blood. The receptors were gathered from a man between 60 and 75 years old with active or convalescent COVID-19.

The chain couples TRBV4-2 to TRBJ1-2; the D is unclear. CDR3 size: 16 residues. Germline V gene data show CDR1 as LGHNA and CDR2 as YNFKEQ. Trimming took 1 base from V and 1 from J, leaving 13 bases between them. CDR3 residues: CASSQVSGGGNYGYTF. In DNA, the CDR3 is TGTGCCAGCAGCCAAGTCAGTGGCGGAGGTAACTATGGCTACACCTTC.

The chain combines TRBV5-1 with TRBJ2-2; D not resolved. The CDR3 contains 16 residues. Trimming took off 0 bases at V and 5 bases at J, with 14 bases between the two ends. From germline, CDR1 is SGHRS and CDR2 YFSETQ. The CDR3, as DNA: TGCGCCAGCAGCTTGGAGACCTCTAGTCGAACCGGGGAGCTGTTTTTT. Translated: CASSLETSSRTGELFF.

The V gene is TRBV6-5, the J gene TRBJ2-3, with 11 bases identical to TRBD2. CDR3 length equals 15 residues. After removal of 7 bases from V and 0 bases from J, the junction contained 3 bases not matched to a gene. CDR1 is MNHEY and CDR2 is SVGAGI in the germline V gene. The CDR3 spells CASTPSGGSTDTQYF. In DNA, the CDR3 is TGTGCCAGCACCCCTAGCGGGGGGAGCACAGATACGCAGTATTTT.

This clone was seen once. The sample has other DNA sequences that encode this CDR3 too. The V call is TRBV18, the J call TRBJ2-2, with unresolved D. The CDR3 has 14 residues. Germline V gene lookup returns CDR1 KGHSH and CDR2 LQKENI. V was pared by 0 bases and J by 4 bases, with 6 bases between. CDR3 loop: CASSPPGATGELFF. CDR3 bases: TGTGCCAGCTCACCACCGGGCGCCACCGGGGAGCTGTTTTTT.

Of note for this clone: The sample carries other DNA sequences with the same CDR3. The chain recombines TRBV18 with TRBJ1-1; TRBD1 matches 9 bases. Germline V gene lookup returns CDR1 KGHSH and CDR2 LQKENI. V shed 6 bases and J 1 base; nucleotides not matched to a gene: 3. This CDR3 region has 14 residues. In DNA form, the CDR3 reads TGTGCCAGCTCCCCGGACAGGGGGAACACTGAAGCTTTCTTT. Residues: CASSPDRGNTEAFF. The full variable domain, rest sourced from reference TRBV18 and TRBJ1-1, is NAGVMQNPRHLVRRRGQEARLRCSPMKGHSHVYWYRQLPEEGLKFMVYLQKENIIDESGMPKERFSAEFPKEGPSILRIQQVVRGDSAAYFCASSPDRGNTEAFFGQGTRLTVV.

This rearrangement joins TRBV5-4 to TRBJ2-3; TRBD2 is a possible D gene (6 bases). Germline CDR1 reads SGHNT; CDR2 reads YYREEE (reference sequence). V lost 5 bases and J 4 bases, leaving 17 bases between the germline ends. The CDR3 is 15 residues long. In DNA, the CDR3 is TGTGCCAGCAGACGGGACTTCCAACAAGCAGATACGCAGTATTTT. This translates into CASRRDFQQADTQYF.

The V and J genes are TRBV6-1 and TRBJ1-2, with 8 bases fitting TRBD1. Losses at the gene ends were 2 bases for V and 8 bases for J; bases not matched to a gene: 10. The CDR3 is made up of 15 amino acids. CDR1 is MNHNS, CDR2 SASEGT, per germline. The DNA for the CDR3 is TGTGCCAGCAGTGAACATCCAGGGGGCTTGACAGGCTACACCTTC. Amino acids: CASSEHPGGLTGYTF.

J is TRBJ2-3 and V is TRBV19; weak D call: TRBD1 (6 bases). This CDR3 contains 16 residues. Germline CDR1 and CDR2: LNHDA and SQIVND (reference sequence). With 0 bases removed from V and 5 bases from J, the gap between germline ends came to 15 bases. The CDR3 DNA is TGTGCCAGTAGTATAGACCTGGGGGACAATAGAGATACGCAGTATTTT. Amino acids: CASSIDLGDNRDTQYF.